One sample yielded the 27 T cell receptor beta chains listed below, sequenced in a study of glioma-infiltrating T cells after dendritic cell vaccination. The data were produced by immunoSEQ multiplex PCR, yet TCRdb's version contains in-frame clones alone and is incomplete. The sample lists roughly 82,000 clones; over 85% were seen once. The sample in question was blood, obtained before dendritic cell vaccination. The receptors originated from a human donor with glioblastoma.

The chain has TRBV11-2 and TRBJ1-1, with a possible D match to TRBD1 (5 bases). CDR1 is SGHAT and CDR2 is FQNNGV in the germline V gene. The CDR3 is 15 amino acids. V was trimmed by 0 bases and J by 3 bases, leaving 11 bases between them. DNA for the CDR3: TGTGCCAGCAGCTTAGAGGGCAGGGTGGACACTGAAGCTTTCTTT. Protein product: CASSLEGRVDTEAFF.

The chain recombines TRBV4-1 with TRBJ2-3; 7 bases fit TRBD2. The junction had 3 bases not matched to a gene; V was cut back by 9 bases and J by 3 bases. Per the germline V gene, CDR1 is MGHRA and CDR2 is YSYEKL. The CDR3 has 12 residues. CDR3 loop: CASAGRTDTQYF. The DNA for the CDR3 is TGCGCCAGTGCCGGGAGGACAGATACGCAGTATTTT.

This chain uses TRBV7-3 with TRBJ2-2; TRBD1 matches at 9 bases. The CDR3 contains 15 residues. Unmatched junction bases numbered 5, after V lost 4 bases and J lost 5 bases. Germline values: CDR1 SGHTA, CDR2 FQGTGA. The CDR3 region is CASSSSGTGTGELFF. CDR3 nucleotide sequence: TGTGCCAGCAGCTCGTCCGGGACAGGGACCGGGGAGCTGTTTTTT.

The J gene is TRBJ2-1, the V gene TRBV29-1; tentative D call: TRBD2 (6 bases). The CDR3 is 11 amino acids. V lost 5 bases and J 13 bases, leaving 15 bases between the germline ends. Per the germline V gene, CDR1 is SQVTM and CDR2 is ANQGSEA. The CDR3 DNA reads TGCAGCGTTATACCTAGCGAGGTTCAGTTCTTC. Its protein product is CSVIPSEVQFF.

V and J are TRBV11-1 and TRBJ1-1; 7 bases align to TRBD1. The CDR3 covers 12 residues. V gave up 5 bases and J gave up 10 bases; unmatched junction bases: 7. CDR1 and CDR2 from the germline V gene are SGHAT and FQDESV (reference sequence). The CDR3 DNA sequence: TGTGCCAGCAGCCCAGACAGGGAATCAGCTTTCTTT. This gives the protein CASSPDRESAFF.

This clone was counted once. The CDR3 DNA sequence: TGCAGCGTAAGGGACAGTCGACAATATTACTATGGCTACACCTTC. Protein product: CSVRDSRQYYYGYTF. The V gene is TRBV29-1, the J gene TRBJ1-2, with 7 bases that match TRBD1. The CDR3 is made up of 15 amino acids. The J segment lost 3 bases and the V segment lost 6 bases, leaving 13 bases of the junction unmatched. Germline assignment: CDR1 SQVTM and CDR2 ANQGSEA.

V is TRBV6-6 and J is TRBJ1-5, with D hard to call. This CDR3 comprises 15 residues. Germline assignment: CDR1 MNHNY and CDR2 SVGAGI (reference sequence). V was shortened by 6 bases and J by 6 bases, with 18 bases between the two germline ends. CDR3 amino acids: CASSYDFSGGQPQHF. The CDR3 DNA follows: TGTGCCAGCAGCTACGATTTTTCTGGCGGTCAGCCCCAGCATTTT.

The rearrangement uses TRBV10-2 and TRBJ1-4, with a weak D call TRBD1 (5 bases). V lost 6 bases and J 8 bases, leaving 10 bases between the germline ends. This CDR3 comprises 12 residues. The germline V gene has CDR1 WSHSY and CDR2 SAAADI. CDR3 DNA sequence: TGCGCCAGCAGCCCCGACAGAGAAAAACTGTTTTTT. Its protein product is CASSPDREKLFF.

This clone has just a few counts. The rearrangement uses TRBV6-1 and TRBJ1-1; D remains ambiguous. Trimming removed 6 bases from V and 1 base from J, with 9 bases in between. CDR1 is MNHNS, CDR2 SASEGT, per germline. CDR3 length: 13 residues. The CDR3 loop is CASRLAENTEAFF. The CDR3 DNA follows: TGTGCCAGCAGATTAGCAGAGAACACTGAAGCTTTCTTT.

The genes are TRBV12-5 and TRBJ2-7, with 11 bases that match TRBD2. V lost 1 base and J lost 3; bases outside the gene matches: 5. The CDR3 is made up of 16 amino acids. Germline CDR1 reads LGHNT; CDR2 reads FRNRAP. The CDR3 here is CASGLDLTSGVYEQYF. Here the CDR3 DNA reads TGTGCTAGTGGTTTGGACCTGACTAGCGGGGTCTACGAGCAGTACTTC.

This clone was seen only once. This sequence joins TRBV16 and TRBJ2-2; TRBD2 matches 11 bases. Germline V gives CDR1 KGHSY, CDR2 FQNENV. Trimming removed 0 bases from V and 7 bases from J; junction bases left unmatched: 4. The CDR3 is 16 amino acids. In nucleotides, the CDR3 is TGTGCCAGCAGCCAATCACTAGCGGGAGTATTCGGGGAGCTGTTTTTT. Encoded protein: CASSQSLAGVFGELFF.

About this clone: At one boundary the junction diverges from the germline segment, which might be a read error. For the CDR3, the DNA is TGTGCCAGCAGCCTAGCGAGCGGGGGAAGCGGAGATACGCAGTATTTT. This codes for CASSLASGGSGDTQYF. The rearrangement links TRBV7-9 to TRBJ2-3; 8 bases are a match to TRBD2. Germline loops: CDR1 SEHNR, CDR2 FQNEAQ (reference sequence). CDR3 length equals 16 residues.

V usage is TRBV5-1 and J usage is TRBJ2-3; 14 bases match TRBD2. Per the germline V gene, CDR1 is SGHRS and CDR2 is YFSETQ. Germline trimming cut 4 bases from V and 4 bases from J; bases unmatched to any gene: 11. The CDR3 loop spans 18 amino acids. The DNA for the CDR3 is TGCGCCAGCAGCCAGGGACTAGCGGGAGAGACCTCGGCAGATACGCAGTATTTT. It codes for CASSQGLAGETSADTQYF.

This sequence joins TRBV9 and TRBJ2-3; TRBD2 might be the D (5 bases). The V and J ends lost 3 bases and 0 bases respectively, with 11 bases between them. The CDR3 extends over 15 amino acids. CDR1 is SGDLS, CDR2 YYNGEE, per germline. Written as DNA, the CDR3 is TGTGCCAGCAGCGAGGAGCGGACTAGCACAGATACGCAGTATTTT. It is translated as CASSEERTSTDTQYF.

The J gene is TRBJ1-3, the V gene TRBV13, with 8 bases fitting TRBD1. The V gene's germline CDR1 is PRHDT and CDR2 FYEKMQ (reference sequence). The CDR3 runs to 14 residues. The V segment lost 3 bases and the J segment 9 bases; nucleotides outside the gene matches: 7. CDR3 DNA sequence: TGTGCCAGCAGCTTTGGGACAGGCCGGAGCACCATATATTTT. Protein product: CASSFGTGRSTIYF.

Written as DNA, the CDR3 is TGTGCCATCAGTGAGTCTGGGGACAGAGGGCAAGCTTTCTTT. The encoded protein is CAISESGDRGQAFF. V and J are TRBV10-3 and TRBJ1-1, with 7 positions matching TRBD1. From germline, CDR1 is ENHRY and CDR2 SYGVKD. The CDR3 is 14 residues long. Trimming at V came to 0 bases and at J to 9 bases, leaving 7 bases not matched to a gene.

The chain links TRBV21-1 to TRBJ1-1; whether TRBD1, the table's D call, matches the DNA was not checked. TRBV21-1 is a pseudogene locus. The CDR3 covers 15 residues. The CDR3 here is CASSKVGTGDFVAFF. For the CDR3, the DNA is TGTGCCAGCAGCAAAGTTGGGACAGGGGATTTTGTAGCTTTCTTT.

The chain recombines TRBV5-1 with TRBJ2-1, with a possible D match to TRBD2 (5 bases). CDR1 is SGHRS and CDR2 is YFSETQ in the germline V gene. The V end lost 1 base, the J end lost 6 bases, and 11 bases lay between the germline ends. The CDR3 has 14 amino acids. The DNA of the CDR3 is TGCGCCAGCAGCTTGCTCGACTATTCCAATGAGCAGTTCTTC. Translating gives CASSLLDYSNEQFF.

This rearrangement joins TRBV5-4 to TRBJ2-7, with 12 bases lining up with TRBD2. Germline V CDR1 and CDR2: SGHNT, YYREEE (reference sequence). Trimming cost V 1 base and J 4 bases; bases outside gene matches: 3. The CDR3 runs to 15 residues. The DNA for the CDR3 is TGTGCCAGCAGCTTGTCTGGGACTAGCGGGTACGAGCAGTACTTC. Its protein product is CASSLSGTSGYEQYF.

The rearrangement joins TRBV9 to TRBJ2-2; TRBD2 is a possible D gene (6 bases). Germline V gives CDR1 SGDLS, CDR2 YYNGEE. This CDR3 spans 15 amino acids. Trimming shortened V by 1 base and J by 2 bases, and 9 bases separated the two germline ends. CDR3 amino acids: CASSVIGGNTGELFF. In nucleotides, the CDR3 is TGTGCCAGCAGCGTAATCGGGGGAAACACCGGGGAGCTGTTTTTT.

This chain connects TRBV6-1 to TRBJ2-5; 8 bases align to TRBD2. The V and J ends lost 6 bases and 5 bases, in that order; junction bases with no gene match: 11. This CDR3 region has 15 residues. Germline V CDR1 and CDR2: MNHNS, SASEGT. The CDR3 coding sequence is TGTGCCAGCAGGACCGGGACTAGAGGGTTCGAGACCCAGTACTTC. Translated: CASRTGTRGFETQYF.

V usage is TRBV5-1 and J usage is TRBJ2-3; a possible D gene is TRBD2 (5 bases). The CDR3 spans 16 residues. Trimming shortened V by 0 bases and J by 6 bases, and 17 bases separated the two germline ends. CDR1 and CDR2 from the germline V gene are SGHRS and YFSETQ. Here the CDR3 reads CASSLEGGSGWDTQYF. The CDR3 bases are TGCGCCAGCAGCTTGGAGGGCGGTTCGGGGTGGGATACGCAGTATTTT.

V gene TRBV30 combines with J gene TRBJ2-7; 8 bases line up with TRBD2. This CDR3 spans 13 amino acids. J gave up 5 bases and V 2 bases, and 5 bases lay outside the gene matches. The germline gives CDR1 GTSNPN, CDR2 SVGIG (reference sequence). The CDR3 reads CAWSTGGRDEQYF. CDR3 coding DNA: TGTGCCTGGAGTACGGGAGGGAGGGACGAGCAGTACTTC.

Here the CDR3 reads CASSLSRDTDGAFF. The CDR3 nucleotides read TGTGCCAGCAGCTTAAGTAGGGACACGGATGGGGCTTTCTTT. The chain links TRBV11-2 to TRBJ1-1, with TRBD1 as a possible D gene (6 bases). Looked up from germline, CDR1 is SGHAT and CDR2 is FQNNGV. V gave up 2 bases and J gave up 11 bases, with 18 bases separating them. The CDR3 runs to 14 residues.

The chain employs TRBV5-5 and TRBJ1-5; no firm D call. The germline CDR1 and CDR2 sequences are SGHKS and YYEKEE (reference sequence). This CDR3 region has 15 residues. V lost 1 base and J lost 10, with 18 bases in between. The DNA of the CDR3 is TGTGCCAGCAGCTTGAGCGGTGGCCCTTGGGAACCCCAGCATTTT. This sequence encodes CASSLSGGPWEPQHF.

The chain employs TRBV29-1 and TRBJ1-3, with D uncertain. The germline V gene encodes CDR1 SQVTM and CDR2 ANQGSEA. V gave up 4 bases and J gave up 1 base, with 11 bases separating them. The CDR3 has 14 amino acids. In DNA, the CDR3 is TGCAGCGTTGGAGGGTCAACTTCTGGAAACACCATATATTTT. Translating gives CSVGGSTSGNTIYF. Using reference TRBV29-1 and TRBJ1-3 for the parts outside the CDR3, the full variable domain is SAVISQKPSRDICQRGTSLTIQCQVDSQVTMMFWYRQQPGQSLTLIATANQGSEATYESGFVIDKFPISRPNLTFSTLTVSNMSPEDSSIYLCSVGGSTSGNTIYFGEGSWLTVV.

The chain carries TRBV7-9 and TRBJ2-2; 12 bases fit TRBD2. Germline V CDR1 and CDR2: SEHNR, FQNEAQ (reference sequence). V shed 5 bases, J shed 3 bases, and the junction held 1 base outside the gene matches. The CDR3 is 15 residues long. The CDR3 DNA is TGTGCCAGCAGCCGACTAGCGGGGGACACCGGGGAGCTGTTTTTT. Its protein product is CASSRLAGDTGELFF.